This T cell receptor (beta chain) derives from a study of cytomegalovirus exposure and HLA in healthy donors. The CDR3 runs 13 residues. Deletions cut 3 bases from V and 4 bases from J, with 8 bases between. Germline V gives CDR1 SGHDN, CDR2 FVKESK. The PCR was carried out with 60 Vbeta primers and 13 Jbeta primers. Some clones are missing from TCRdb's copy, which holds only in-frame ones; the method was immunoSEQ multiplex PCR. The repertoire holds approximately 200,000 clones, with roughly four fifths as singletons. Broader study findings: Researchers reported in a later analysis that common viral pathogens appeared linked to several top clusters.

As regards this clone: Its cognate antigen is unknown.

The specimen was PBMCs. This chain connects TRBV14 to TRBJ2-3, with unresolved D. This clonotype was obtained from a woman in her forties or fifties in good health and CMV-seropositive. DNA of the CDR3: TGTGCCAGCAGCCATAGGAGAGCAGATACGCAGTATTTT. It codes for CASSHRRADTQYF.